A selection of T cell receptor beta chains follows, all from one sample in a study of cytomegalovirus exposure and HLA in healthy donors. Data came from immunoSEQ multiplex PCR; TCRdb stores just in-frame clones and leaves some out. The sample holds about 160,000 clones, roughly 80% seen once. The sequencing input was PBMCs. These receptors originate from a man younger than 35 in good health and CMV-seropositive. Both conserved end residues are part of each CDR3. Each record gives: J gene, V gene, D gene, clone size, CDR3 DNA, CDR3 protein. D genes are given only for firm matches. Not all rows give a size; the values are once, few, many and, for expanded clones, a class.

>TRBJ2-5|TRBV7-9|NA|NA
TGTGCCAGCAGCAAACACACAGGGGGGGAAGAGACCCAGTACTTC
CASSKHTGGEETQYF
>TRBJ1-1|TRBV7-7|NA|NA
TGTGCCAGCAGCCTCACTATGAACACTGAAGCTTTCTTT
CASSLTMNTEAFF
>TRBJ2-2|TRBV2|TRBD1|NA
TGTGCCAGCAAGGGGACAGCGAACACCGGGGAGCTGTTTTTT
CASKGTANTGELFF
>TRBJ2-7|TRBV4-2|NA|NA
TGTGCCAGCAGCCAAGAAATGAGAGGACACCAGGAGTTCTCCTACGAGCAGTACTTC
CASSQEMRGHQEFSYEQYF
>TRBJ1-1|TRBV30|NA|NA
TGTGCCTGGAGTGTAGGCGGGCACGCTGAAGCTTTCTTT
CAWSVGGHAEAFF
>TRBJ2-3|TRBV2|NA|NA
TGTGCCAGCAAGACTAGTGGGGGGGCTGCCACAGATACGCAGTATTTT
CASKTSGGAATDTQYF
>TRBJ1-4|TRBV9|NA|NA
TGTGCCAGCAGCGATGCCGGAGGGGAAAAACTGTTTTTT
CASSDAGGEKLFF
>TRBJ1-3|TRBV7-6|NA|NA
TGTGCCAGCAGCAACGGGGGGGTCCGCTCTGGAAACACCATATATTTT
CASSNGGVRSGNTIYF
>TRBJ1-1|TRBV18|NA|NA
TGTGCCAGCTCACTTGAGGTAAAGGGGACTGAAGCTTTCTTT
CASSLEVKGTEAFF
>TRBJ2-3|TRBV7-8|NA|NA
TGTGCCAGCAGCTCCAGTCGGGCCCAGGGGGATACGCAGTATTTT
CASSSSRAQGDTQYF
>TRBJ2-3|TRBV6-4|NA|few
TGTGCCAGCAGTGCCAGTGCTAGCACAGATACGCAGTATTTT
CASSASASTDTQYF
>TRBJ1-3|TRBV6-1|TRBD1|few
TGTGCCAGCAGTTGGGACAGGCTAGGAAACACCATATATTTT
CASSWDRLGNTIYF
>TRBJ2-2|TRBV18|NA|once
TGTGCCAGCTCACCAAGCATCGGCAGGGGGGACACCGGGGAGCTGTTTTTT
CASSPSIGRGDTGELFF
>TRBJ2-7|TRBV5-5|TRBD1|NA
TGTGCCAGCAGCCGGGGAATGGACAGGGGGCCCTACGAGCAGTACTTC
CASSRGMDRGPYEQYF
>TRBJ1-1|TRBV13|TRBD1|NA
TGTGCCAGCAGCTCCTATCCGCCGACAGGGCCCGCTGAAGCTTTCTTT
CASSSYPPTGPAEAFF
>TRBJ2-1|TRBV4-3|TRBD2|NA
TGCGCCAGCAGCCAAGGGACTAGCGGGCACGACAATGAGCAGTTCTTC
CASSQGTSGHDNEQFF
>TRBJ1-2|TRBV6-5|NA|once
TGTGCCAGCAGTTACAGGGGATCCAACTATGGCTACACCTTC
CASSYRGSNYGYTF
>TRBJ2-1|TRBV11-2|NA|NA
TGTGCCAGCAGCTTACATCGGGGAAACTCCTACAATGAGCAGTTCTTC
CASSLHRGNSYNEQFF
>TRBJ2-7|TRBV7-2|TRBD1|NA
TGTGCCAGCAGCAAATGGGGACAGGCCAGCTACGAGCAGTACTTC
CASSKWGQASYEQYF
>TRBJ1-5|TRBV19|NA|NA
TGTGCCAGTATTTTGAGGGCGGGGTACAATCAGCCCCAGCATTTT
CASILRAGYNQPQHF
>TRBJ1-2|TRBV20-1|NA|once
TGCAGTGCTAGAGAAGATCAGAGCTACACCTTC
CSAREDQSYTF
>TRBJ2-1|TRBV9|NA|NA
TGTGCCAGCAGCGGACAAGTGGGGGGTTACAATGAGCAGTTCTTC
CASSGQVGGYNEQFF
>TRBJ2-3|TRBV5-1|TRBD1|NA
TGCGCCAGCAGCCCGGACAGGACCCTCGGCACAGATACGCAGTATTTT
CASSPDRTLGTDTQYF
>TRBJ1-1|TRBV6-4|NA|NA
TGTGCCAGCAGTGCGCAAGCGAACACTGAAGCTTTCTTT
CASSAQANTEAFF
>TRBJ1-1|TRBV5-1|TRBD1|NA
TGCGCCAGCAGCCCATTCTTGACAGGGCTATTTGGCACTGAAGCTTTCTTT
CASSPFLTGLFGTEAFF
>TRBJ2-7|TRBV4-3|TRBD1|once
TGCGCCAGCAGCCAATCTAGGGGGCTATACGAGCAGTACTTC
CASSQSRGLYEQYF
>TRBJ1-5|TRBV6-5|NA|NA
TGTGCCAGCAGTCCGGGGTATCAGCCCCAGCATTTT
CASSPGYQPQHF
>TRBJ1-2|TRBV7-3|TRBD1|once
TGTGCCAGCAGCCCTGGGCAGGGGGCGTATGGCTACACCTTC
CASSPGQGAYGYTF
>TRBJ1-2|TRBV25-1|NA|NA
TGTGCCAGCAGCCTTGGTGGGGGGGATGGCTACACCTTC
CASSLGGGDGYTF
>TRBJ1-1|TRBV28|NA|once
TGTGCCACAGGGTTGACTGAAGCTTTCTTT
CATGLTEAFF
>TRBJ1-1|TRBV6-5|NA|NA
TGTGCCAGCAGTTACTCGGGGAGCGCTGAAGCTTTCTTT
CASSYSGSAEAFF
>TRBJ1-2|TRBV15|NA|NA
TGTGCCACCAGCAGAGATCGGGTAGGGGATGGCTACACCTTC
CATSRDRVGDGYTF
>TRBJ2-2|TRBV29-1|TRBD1|NA
TGCAGCGTTGAAGTCTATGACAGGGGCGGGGAGCTGTTTTTT
CSVEVYDRGGELFF
>TRBJ2-5|TRBV29-1|NA|NA
TGCAGCGTTCCAGGGTCACAAGAGACCCAGTACTTC
CSVPGSQETQYF
>TRBJ2-1|TRBV5-4|NA|NA
TGTGCCAGCAGCTTTAGCTCAGTTAATGAGCAGTTCTTC
CASSFSSVNEQFF
>TRBJ2-1|TRBV19|NA|once
TGTGCCAGTAGTATAGGCACACCCAATGAGCAGTTCTTC
CASSIGTPNEQFF
>TRBJ1-1|TRBV6-1|NA|NA
TGTGCCAGCCGCGCGGCTGGGAACACTGAAGCTTTCTTT
CASRAAGNTEAFF
>TRBJ2-2|TRBV13|NA|NA
TGTGCCAGCTCAAAGGAGGCCGGTGGGGCCGGGGAGCTGTTTTTT
CASSKEAGGAGELFF
>TRBJ1-5|TRBV2|NA|NA
TGTGCCAGCAGTGAAGAGCTTCCCAATCAGCCCCAGCATTTT
CASSEELPNQPQHF
>TRBJ1-1|TRBV19|NA|NA
TGTGCCAGTAGTAGGAAGATGGGACACCTGAACACTGAAGCTTTCTTT
CASSRKMGHLNTEAFF
>TRBJ1-1|TRBV4-1|TRBD1|NA
TGCGCCAGCAGCCAGGCAACGGGGACAGATGAAGCTTTCTTT
CASSQATGTDEAFF
>TRBJ2-3|TRBV7-6|NA|NA
TGTGCCAGCAGCTCGCGCTGGACAGCATTAAGCACAGATACGCAGTATTTT
CASSSRWTALSTDTQYF
>TRBJ2-5|TRBV7-2|TRBD2|once
TGTGCCAGCAGCTTAGCGAGCACTAGCGGCCAAGAGACCCAGTACTTC
CASSLASTSGQETQYF
>TRBJ2-2|TRBV6-6|NA|NA
TGTGCCAGCACCCACTCGTCGGGGTTCTCCGGGGAGCTGTTTTTT
CASTHSSGFSGELFF
>TRBJ2-7|TRBV5-4|NA|NA
TGTGCCAGCAGTGGCCGGGTTCCCTCGTCCGAGCAGTACTTC
CASSGRVPSSEQYF
>TRBJ1-5|TRBV5-5|TRBD1|NA
TGTGCCAGCAGCTTGCTACAGGGGGCTCAGCCCCAGCATTTT
CASSLLQGAQPQHF
>TRBJ2-3|TRBV29-1|NA|few
TGCAGCGTTGACCCCCTATCCGGGATTACGCAGTATTTT
CSVDPLSGITQYF
>TRBJ2-7|TRBV6-1|NA|NA
TGTGCCAGCCACCCGGGGGGCAGTCAGACCTACGAGCAGTACTTC
CASHPGGSQTYEQYF
>TRBJ1-2|TRBV4-1|NA|NA
TGCGCCAGCAGCCAAGCCCCAGGGTTGGGCTACACCTTC
CASSQAPGLGYTF
>TRBJ2-1|TRBV5-1|NA|NA
TGCGCCAGCAGCTTGGAAGACAGTTACAATGAGCAGTTCTTC
CASSLEDSYNEQFF
>TRBJ2-7|TRBV4-1|NA|NA
TGCGCCAGCAGCCAAGACTGGACAGTTTCCTACGAGCAGTACTTC
CASSQDWTVSYEQYF
>TRBJ2-1|TRBV29-1|TRBD2|NA
TGCAGCGTTGAAAAGCCTAGACTAGCGGGAGATATCGGTGAGCAGTTCTTC
CSVEKPRLAGDIGEQFF
>TRBJ2-3|TRBV27|TRBD2|NA
TGTGCCAGCAGTTTAAAACTAGTGGGGGGGTTATATACGCAGTATTTT
CASSLKLVGGLYTQYF